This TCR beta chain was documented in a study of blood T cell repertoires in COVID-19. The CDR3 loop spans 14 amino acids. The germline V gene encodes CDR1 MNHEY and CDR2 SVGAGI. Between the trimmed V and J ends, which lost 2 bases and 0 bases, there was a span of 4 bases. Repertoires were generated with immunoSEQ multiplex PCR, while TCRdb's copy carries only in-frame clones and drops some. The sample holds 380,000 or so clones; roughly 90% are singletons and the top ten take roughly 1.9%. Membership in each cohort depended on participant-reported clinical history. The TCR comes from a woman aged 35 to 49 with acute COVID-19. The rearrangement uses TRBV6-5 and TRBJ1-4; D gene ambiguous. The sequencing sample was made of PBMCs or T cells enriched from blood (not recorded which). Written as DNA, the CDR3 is TGTGCCAGCAGTTACCAGGCAACTAATGAAAAACTGTTTTTT. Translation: CASSYQATNEKLFF.